The rows below give T cell receptor beta chains drawn from one sample of a study of OX40 agonist ivuxolimab in advanced cancers. Using immunoSEQ multiplex PCR, the repertoire was profiled, and TCRdb retains in-frame clones only, with some absent. The top ten hold approximately 2.1% of the sample, which has roughly 73,000 clones, less than 90% seen once. The sample was CD4+ or CD8+ T cells sorted from blood, taken in a trial of the OX40 agonist ivuxolimab. Source of these receptors: an adult with an advanced solid tumor such as melanoma, head and neck, liver or kidney cancer. Both conserved end residues are trimmed from each CDR3. Clone sizes are given selectively: once, few, many, or a class where the clone is expanded.

v_call: TRBV11-2
cdr3_length: 12
clone_size: once
j_call: TRBJ2-2
cdr3_aa: ASSKTANTGELF

v_call: TRBV9
cdr3_length: 13
clone_size: -
j_call: TRBJ2-1
cdr3_aa: ASSPRTSGDNEQF

v_call: TRBV7-2
cdr3_length: 12
clone_size: -
j_call: TRBJ1-1
cdr3_aa: ASSSLQGSTEAF

v_call: TRBV7-9
cdr3_length: 13
clone_size: -
j_call: TRBJ1-5
cdr3_aa: ASSSDRGPGQPQH

v_call: TRBV7-6
cdr3_length: 14
clone_size: -
j_call: TRBJ2-5
cdr3_aa: ASRSGTSGFQETQY

v_call: TRBV7-2
cdr3_length: 15
clone_size: -
j_call: TRBJ2-7
cdr3_aa: ASSLRLAGDGRYEQY

v_call: TRBV30
cdr3_length: 11
clone_size: -
j_call: TRBJ1-2
cdr3_aa: AWSATEVHGYT

v_call: TRBV14
cdr3_length: 12
clone_size: few
j_call: TRBJ2-2
cdr3_aa: ASSPTGWTGELF

v_call: TRBV27
cdr3_length: 10
clone_size: -
j_call: TRBJ2-3
cdr3_aa: ASSQLRGAQY

v_call: TRBV28
cdr3_length: 14
clone_size: -
j_call: TRBJ2-6
cdr3_aa: ASSLSVSSGANVLT

v_call: TRBV7-3
cdr3_length: 13
clone_size: -
j_call: TRBJ2-1
cdr3_aa: AGSSQGSFGNEQF

v_call: TRBV28
cdr3_length: 13
clone_size: -
j_call: TRBJ2-5
cdr3_aa: ASSLGGGQGKTQY

v_call: TRBV5-1
cdr3_length: 15
clone_size: -
j_call: TRBJ2-5
cdr3_aa: ASSLEVGRTIKETQY

v_call: TRBV19
cdr3_length: 14
clone_size: -
j_call: TRBJ1-2
cdr3_aa: ASSVTLGQGRYGYT

v_call: TRBV11-3
cdr3_length: 17
clone_size: -
j_call: TRBJ2-2
cdr3_aa: ASSLEGGIPSANTGELF

v_call: TRBV4-2
cdr3_length: 14
clone_size: -
j_call: TRBJ2-3
cdr3_aa: ASSLQIPLAGDTQY

v_call: TRBV12-5
cdr3_length: 9
clone_size: -
j_call: TRBJ2-7
cdr3_aa: ASGLSGEQY

v_call: TRBV5-5
cdr3_length: 13
clone_size: -
j_call: TRBJ1-5
cdr3_aa: ASSSLDSPDQPQH

v_call: TRBV29-1
cdr3_length: 12
clone_size: -
j_call: TRBJ2-7
cdr3_aa: SVEDTGPSYEQY

v_call: TRBV7-2
cdr3_length: 11
clone_size: once
j_call: TRBJ1-6
cdr3_aa: ASSFGRSSPLH

v_call: TRBV10-1
cdr3_length: 9
clone_size: -
j_call: TRBJ1-1
cdr3_aa: AIRGGTEAF

v_call: TRBV5-6
cdr3_length: 11
clone_size: -
j_call: TRBJ1-5
cdr3_aa: ASSLGQYQPQH

v_call: TRBV7-2
cdr3_length: 13
clone_size: -
j_call: TRBJ2-7
cdr3_aa: ASTLLAGSSYEQY

v_call: TRBV11-2
cdr3_length: 13
clone_size: -
j_call: TRBJ2-7
cdr3_aa: ASSLFQGAVDEQY

v_call: TRBV6-5
cdr3_length: 13
clone_size: -
j_call: TRBJ2-2
cdr3_aa: ASSYETGNTGELF

v_call: TRBV9
cdr3_length: 14
clone_size: -
j_call: TRBJ2-1
cdr3_aa: ASSVASDSSYNEQF

v_call: TRBV20-1
cdr3_length: 9
clone_size: -
j_call: TRBJ2-7
cdr3_aa: SAKGGTEQY

v_call: TRBV5-1
cdr3_length: 10
clone_size: once
j_call: TRBJ2-5
cdr3_aa: ASGRGQETQY

v_call: TRBV10-1
cdr3_length: 12
clone_size: -
j_call: TRBJ2-7
cdr3_aa: ASSESSGSFEQY

v_call: TRBV5-4
cdr3_length: 13
clone_size: -
j_call: -
cdr3_aa: ASNSRPGQGGEQY

v_call: TRBV28
cdr3_length: 10
clone_size: -
j_call: TRBJ2-2
cdr3_aa: ASMLNTGELF

v_call: TRBV27
cdr3_length: 12
clone_size: -
j_call: TRBJ2-1
cdr3_aa: ASNRDRTNNEQF